Below, one TCR beta chain is given with its context. Its recognized antigen is unknown. Per-nucleotide qualities are absent, and no much larger clonotype sits a single base away. This specimen belongs to a study of response to subunit inactivated influenza vaccine (dated by TCRdb to 2016 to 2019). Background on the whole study: To follow how T cells responded to a trivalent subunit inactivated influenza vaccine, the researchers relied on deep quantitative profiling of the T cell receptor repertoire. The research as a whole found: According to the authors, only a limited number of new T cells may be recruited by each seasonal influenza vaccination.

Spanning cysteine to phenylalanine, the CDR3 consists of 14 amino acids. The DNA shown is the 42-base CDR3, in frame from base 1. The germline V gene (reference sequence) supplies CDR1 LGHDT and CDR2 YNNKEL. The germline V and J ends show losses of 5 bases and 1 base respectively, and no gene match explains 4 bases of the junction. The library relied on RT-PCR. Sequencing was performed on an Illumina HiSeq 2500. TCRdb reran the public reads through fastp at Q25 and MiXCR, keeping productive beta chains. One record per CDR3 amino acid sequence lists the most common genes and DNA. Here the sample has 630,000 or so distinct CDR3 sequences; around 14% occur a single time. The ten largest clones represent approximately 10% of the sample.

This receptor was identified in a man aged 45-65 years who received an inactivated influenza vaccine. Donor details come from another sample of the same person, matched by shared clones. The chain joins TRBV3-1 to TRBJ2-5; 7 bases in the middle match TRBD2. The sequencing used PBMCs from blood, collected 11 to 12 days after vaccination. The CDR3 region has the sequence CASSYPGGQETQYF. The DNA is as follows: TGTGCCAGCAGCTATCCGGGAGGCCAAGAGACCCAGTACTTC.